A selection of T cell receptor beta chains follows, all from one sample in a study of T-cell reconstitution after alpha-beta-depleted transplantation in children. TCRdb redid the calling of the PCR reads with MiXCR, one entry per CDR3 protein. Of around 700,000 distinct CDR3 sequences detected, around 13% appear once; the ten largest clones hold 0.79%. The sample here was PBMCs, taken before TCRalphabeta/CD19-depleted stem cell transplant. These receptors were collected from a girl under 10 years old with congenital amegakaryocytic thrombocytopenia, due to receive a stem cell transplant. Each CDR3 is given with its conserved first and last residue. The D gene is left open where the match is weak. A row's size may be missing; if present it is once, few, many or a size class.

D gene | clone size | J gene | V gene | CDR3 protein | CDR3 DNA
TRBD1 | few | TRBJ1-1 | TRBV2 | CASMSGTGSTEAFF | TGTGCCAGCATGTCCGGGACAGGTAGTACTGAAGCTTTCTTT
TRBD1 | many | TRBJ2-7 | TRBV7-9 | CASSLVKGAESYEQYF | TGTGCCAGCAGCTTAGTGAAGGGGGCTGAATCCTACGAGCAGTACTTC
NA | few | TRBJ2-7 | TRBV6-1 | CASSPGVEGTYEQYF | TGTGCCAGCAGTCCAGGGGTTGAAGGCACCTACGAGCAGTACTTC
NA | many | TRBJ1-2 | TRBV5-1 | CASSLNTGGYTF | TGCGCCAGCAGCTTGAATACAGGGGGCTACACCTTC
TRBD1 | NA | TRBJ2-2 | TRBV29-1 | CSANGQGARTGELFF | TGCAGCGCCAACGGACAGGGGGCGCGGACCGGGGAGCTGTTTTTT
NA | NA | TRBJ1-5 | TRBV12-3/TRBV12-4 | CASSPSGIVSNQPQHF | TGTGCCAGCAGTCCCTCAGGTATAGTGAGCAATCAGCCCCAGCATTTT
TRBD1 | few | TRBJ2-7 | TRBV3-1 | CASSQEDRGYEQYF | TGTGCCAGCAGCCAAGAGGACAGGGGCTACGAGCAGTACTTC
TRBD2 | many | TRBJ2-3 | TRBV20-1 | CSARDSSSGTGDTQYF | TGCAGTGCTAGAGATTCGTCTAGCGGGACGGGAGATACGCAGTATTTT
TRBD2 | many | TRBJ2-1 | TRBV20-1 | CSAISGTSVSYNEQFF | TGCAGTGCTATATCCGGGACTAGCGTATCCTACAATGAGCAGTTCTTC
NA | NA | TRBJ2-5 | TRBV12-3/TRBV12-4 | CASTPPRDSNMETQYF | TGTGCCAGCACCCCGCCCCGGGACTCAAATATGGAGACCCAGTACTTC
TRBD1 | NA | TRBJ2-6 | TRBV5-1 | CASSATGGASGANVLTF | TGCGCCAGCAGCGCTACAGGGGGCGCCTCGGGGGCCAACGTCCTGACTTTC
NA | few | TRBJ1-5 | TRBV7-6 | CASSLARGAYQPQHF | TGTGCCAGCAGCTTAGCGCGGGGGGCTTATCAGCCCCAGCATTTT
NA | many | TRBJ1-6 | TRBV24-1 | CATSAGGYNSPLHF | TGTGCCACCAGTGCGGGGGGTTATAATTCACCCCTCCACTTT
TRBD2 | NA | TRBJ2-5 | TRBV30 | CASGGGETQYF | TGTGCCAGCGGCGGGGGAGAGACCCAGTACTTC
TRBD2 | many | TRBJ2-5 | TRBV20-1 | CSARDLTGLATIGAQYF | TGCAGTGCTAGAGATCTAACGGGACTAGCGACCATCGGGGCCCAGTACTTC
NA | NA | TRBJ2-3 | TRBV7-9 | CASSLVPSGTDTQYF | TGTGCCAGCAGCTTAGTCCCTAGCGGCACAGATACGCAGTATTTT
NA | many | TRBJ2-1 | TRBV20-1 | CSARIGLSSYNEQFF | TGCAGTGCTAGAATAGGACTGAGCTCCTACAATGAGCAGTTCTTC
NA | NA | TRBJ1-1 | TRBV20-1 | CSAREGSNTEAFF | TGCAGTGCTAGAGAGGGATCGAACACTGAAGCTTTCTTT
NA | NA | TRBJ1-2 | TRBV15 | CATSGGDGFYGYTF | TGTGCCACCAGCGGCGGAGACGGCTTCTATGGCTACACCTTC
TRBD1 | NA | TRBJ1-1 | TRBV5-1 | CASSRTGGRTEAFF | TGCGCCAGCAGCCGGACAGGGGGACGGACTGAAGCTTTCTTT
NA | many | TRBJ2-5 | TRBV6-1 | CASSVHLEGQETQYF | TGTGCCAGCAGTGTTCACTTAGAAGGCCAAGAGACCCAGTACTTC
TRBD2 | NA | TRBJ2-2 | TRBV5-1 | CASSPTLAGGFAGELFF | TGCGCCAGCAGCCCCACCTTAGCGGGAGGATTTGCCGGGGAGCTGTTTTTT
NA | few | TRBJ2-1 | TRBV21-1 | CASSIRAGTSRYNEQFF | TGTGCCAGCAGCATTAGGGCCGGGACTAGTCGTTACAATGAGCAGTTCTTC
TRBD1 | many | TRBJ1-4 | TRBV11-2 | CASSSGTGVFEKLFF | TGTGCCAGCAGCTCCGGGACAGGGGTATTCGAAAAACTGTTTTTT
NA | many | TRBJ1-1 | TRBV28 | CASRAGNTEAFF | TGTGCCAGCAGGGCGGGGAACACTGAAGCTTTCTTT
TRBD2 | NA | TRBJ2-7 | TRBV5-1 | CASSPRASGSVHEQYF | TGCGCCAGCAGCCCTCGGGCTAGCGGGAGTGTGCACGAGCAGTACTTC
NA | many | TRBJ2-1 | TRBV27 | CASSIPGQTPRDEQFF | TGTGCCAGCAGTATACCAGGACAGACCCCGCGGGATGAGCAGTTCTTC
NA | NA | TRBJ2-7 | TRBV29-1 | CSVESGLDGSYEQYF | TGCAGCGTTGAGTCGGGGCTGGACGGATCCTACGAGCAGTACTTC
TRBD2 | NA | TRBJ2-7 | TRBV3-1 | CASSPGRLAAYEQYF | TGTGCCAGCAGCCCCGGACGACTAGCGGCCTACGAGCAGTACTTC
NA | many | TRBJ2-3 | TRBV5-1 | CASSLGTGRGTDTQYF | TGCGCCAGCAGCTTGGGGACGGGAAGAGGCACAGATACGCAGTATTTT
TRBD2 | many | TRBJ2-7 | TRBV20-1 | CSARETLAGGYEQYF | TGCAGTGCTAGAGAAACTCTAGCGGGAGGATACGAGCAGTACTTC
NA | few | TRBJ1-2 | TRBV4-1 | CASSQVSPGGEYGYTF | TGCGCCAGCAGCCAAGTTTCTCCGGGAGGGGAGTATGGCTACACCTTC
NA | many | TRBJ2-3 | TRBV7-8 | CASSLMATDTQYF | TGTGCCAGCAGCCTAATGGCCACAGATACGCAGTATTTT
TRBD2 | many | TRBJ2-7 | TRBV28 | CASSTTGTSGSYEQYF | TGTGCCAGCAGCACCACCGGGACTAGCGGTTCCTACGAGCAGTACTTC
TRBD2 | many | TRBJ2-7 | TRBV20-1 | CSATTLAGGTYEQYF | TGCAGTGCTACAACTCTAGCGGGAGGGACCTACGAGCAGTACTTC
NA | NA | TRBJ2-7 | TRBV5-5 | CASSNRDKAPYEQYF | TGTGCCAGCAGCAACCGGGACAAGGCTCCCTACGAGCAGTACTTC
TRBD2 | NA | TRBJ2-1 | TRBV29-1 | CSVGLAGSNEQFF | TGCAGCGTTGGTCTAGCGGGGTCCAATGAGCAGTTCTTC
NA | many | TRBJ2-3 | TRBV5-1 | CASSLLTNTDTQYF | TGCGCCAGCAGCCTCCTGACTAACACAGATACGCAGTATTTT
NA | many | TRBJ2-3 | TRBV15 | CATSRDVALPTTDTQYF | TGTGCCACCAGCAGAGATGTTGCCCTTCCCACCACAGATACGCAGTATTTT
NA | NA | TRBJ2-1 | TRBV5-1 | CASSSGIGASSYNEQFF | TGCGCCAGCAGCTCGGGGATCGGGGCGAGCTCCTACAATGAGCAGTTCTTC
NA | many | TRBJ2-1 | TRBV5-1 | CASSLSNNNEQFF | TGCGCCAGCAGCTTATCGAATAATAATGAGCAGTTCTTC
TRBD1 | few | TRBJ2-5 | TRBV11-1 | CASSPQGTGVFGETQYF | TGTGCCAGCAGCCCTCAGGGGACAGGGGTGTTTGGAGAGACCCAGTACTTC
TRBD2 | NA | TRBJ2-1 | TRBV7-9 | CASSGGRDYNEQLF | TGTGCCAGCTCCGGCGGGAGGGACTACAATGAGCAGCTCTTC
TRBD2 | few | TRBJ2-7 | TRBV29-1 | CSAGTSGGLYEQYF | TGCAGCGCCGGAACTAGCGGAGGTCTTTACGAGCAGTACTTC
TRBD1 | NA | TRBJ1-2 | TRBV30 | CAWGTVYGYTF | TGTGCCTGGGGGACAGTCTATGGCTACACCTTC
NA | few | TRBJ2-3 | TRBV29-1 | CSVEDLNLDTQYF | TGCAGCGTTGAAGACCTGAACTTAGATACGCAGTATTTT
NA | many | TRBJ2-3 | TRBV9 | CASSVGLLYSTDTQYF | TGTGCCAGCAGCGTAGGACTACTCTATAGCACAGATACGCAGTATTTT
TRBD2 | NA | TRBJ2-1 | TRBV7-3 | CASSLTWPSGPGSEQFF | TGTGCCAGCAGCTTAACGTGGCCTAGCGGCCCTGGGTCTGAGCAGTTCTTC
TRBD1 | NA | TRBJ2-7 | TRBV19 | CASSIDGDRAYEQYF | TGTGCCAGTAGTATAGATGGGGACAGGGCCTACGAGCAGTACTTC
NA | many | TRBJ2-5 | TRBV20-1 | CSASQPPGVQETQYF | TGCAGTGCTAGCCAACCCCCTGGGGTACAAGAGACCCAGTACTTC